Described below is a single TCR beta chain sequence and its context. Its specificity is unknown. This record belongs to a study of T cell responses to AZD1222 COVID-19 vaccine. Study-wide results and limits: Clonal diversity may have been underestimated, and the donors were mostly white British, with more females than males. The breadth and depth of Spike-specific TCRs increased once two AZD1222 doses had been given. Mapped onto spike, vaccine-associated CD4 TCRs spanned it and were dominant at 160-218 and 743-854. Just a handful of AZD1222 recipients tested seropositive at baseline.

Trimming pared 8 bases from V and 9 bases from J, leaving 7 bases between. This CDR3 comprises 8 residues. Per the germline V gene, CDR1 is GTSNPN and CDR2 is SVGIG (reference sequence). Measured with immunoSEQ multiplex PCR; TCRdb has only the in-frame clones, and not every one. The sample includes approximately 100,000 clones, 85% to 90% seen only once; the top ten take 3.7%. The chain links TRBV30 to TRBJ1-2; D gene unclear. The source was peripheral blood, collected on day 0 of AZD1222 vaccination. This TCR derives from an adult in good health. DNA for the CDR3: TGTGCCCTAGGGAGCTACACCTTC. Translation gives CALGSYTF.